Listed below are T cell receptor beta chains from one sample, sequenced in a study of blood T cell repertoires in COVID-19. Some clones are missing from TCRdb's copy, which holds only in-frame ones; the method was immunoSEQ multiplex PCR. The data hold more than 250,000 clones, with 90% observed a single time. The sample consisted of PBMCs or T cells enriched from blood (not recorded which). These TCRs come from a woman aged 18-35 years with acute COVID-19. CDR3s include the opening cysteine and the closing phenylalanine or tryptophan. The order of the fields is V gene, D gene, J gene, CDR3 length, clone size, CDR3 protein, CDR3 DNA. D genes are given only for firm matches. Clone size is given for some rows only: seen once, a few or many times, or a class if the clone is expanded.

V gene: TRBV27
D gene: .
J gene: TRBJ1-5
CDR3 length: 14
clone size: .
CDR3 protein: CASSPWTDNQPQHF
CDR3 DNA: TGTGCCAGCAGTCCGTGGACAGATAATCAGCCCCAGCATTTT

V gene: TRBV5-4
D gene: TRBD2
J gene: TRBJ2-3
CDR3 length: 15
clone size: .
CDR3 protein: CASSRFGGSADTQYF
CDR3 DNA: TGTGCCAGCAGCCGTTTTGGCGGGAGCGCAGATACGCAGTATTTT

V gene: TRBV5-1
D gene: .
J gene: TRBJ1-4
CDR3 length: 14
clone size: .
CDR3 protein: CASSPDSTNEKLFF
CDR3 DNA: TGCGCCAGCAGCCCCGACAGCACTAATGAAAAACTGTTTTTT

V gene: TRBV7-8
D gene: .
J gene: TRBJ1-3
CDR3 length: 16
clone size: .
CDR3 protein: CASSLAFRGSGNTIYF
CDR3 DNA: TGTGCCAGCAGCTTAGCGTTCAGGGGCTCTGGAAACACCATATATTTT

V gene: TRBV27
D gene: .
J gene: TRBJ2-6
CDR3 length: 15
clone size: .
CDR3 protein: CASSLYISGANVLTF
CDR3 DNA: TGTGCCAGCAGTTTATACATCTCTGGGGCCAACGTCCTGACTTTC

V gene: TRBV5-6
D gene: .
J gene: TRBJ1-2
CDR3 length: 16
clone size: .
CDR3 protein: CASISYALDKNYGYTF
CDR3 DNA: TGTGCCAGCATCTCCTACGCTCTGGACAAGAACTATGGCTACACCTTC

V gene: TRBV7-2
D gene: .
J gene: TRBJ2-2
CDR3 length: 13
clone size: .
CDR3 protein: CASSQQGSGELFF
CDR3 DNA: TGTGCCAGCAGCCAACAGGGCAGCGGGGAGCTGTTTTTT

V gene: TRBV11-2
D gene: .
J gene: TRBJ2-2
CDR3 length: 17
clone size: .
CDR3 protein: CASSFSVGTPMAGELFF
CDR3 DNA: TGTGCCAGCAGCTTTTCGGTTGGGACACCGATGGCCGGGGAGCTGTTTTTT

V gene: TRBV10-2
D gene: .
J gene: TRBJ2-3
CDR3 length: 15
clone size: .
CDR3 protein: CASLGRVGGTDTQYF
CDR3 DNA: TGCGCCAGCCTAGGGCGGGTCGGGGGCACAGATACGCAGTATTTT

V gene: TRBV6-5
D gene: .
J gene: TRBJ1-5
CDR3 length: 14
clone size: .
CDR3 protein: CASSWGGVGQPQHF
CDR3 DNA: TGTGCCAGCAGTTGGGGGGGGGTCGGTCAGCCCCAGCATTTT

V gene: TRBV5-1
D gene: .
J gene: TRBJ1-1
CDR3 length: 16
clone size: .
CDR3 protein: CASSLVTGSGMTEAFF
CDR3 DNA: TGCGCCAGCAGCTTGGTGACAGGTTCTGGAATGACTGAAGCTTTCTTT

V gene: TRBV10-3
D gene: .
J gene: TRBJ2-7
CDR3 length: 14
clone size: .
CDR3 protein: CAISGAPRSYEQYF
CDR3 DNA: TGTGCCATCAGTGGGGCACCTCGATCCTACGAGCAGTACTTC

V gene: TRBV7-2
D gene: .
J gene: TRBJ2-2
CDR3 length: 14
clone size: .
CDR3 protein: CASSWPGNTGELFF
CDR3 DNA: TGTGCCAGCAGCTGGCCGGGGAACACCGGGGAGCTGTTTTTT

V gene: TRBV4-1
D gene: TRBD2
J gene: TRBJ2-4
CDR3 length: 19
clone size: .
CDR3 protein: CASSPLTSGRILAKNIQYF
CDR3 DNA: TGCGCCAGCAGCCCCCTGACTAGCGGGAGGATACTAGCCAAAAACATTCAGTACTTC

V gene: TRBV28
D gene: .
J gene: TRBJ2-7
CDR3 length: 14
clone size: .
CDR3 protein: CASRTRDFSYEQYF
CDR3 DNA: TGTGCCAGCCGAACTAGGGACTTCTCCTACGAGCAGTACTTC

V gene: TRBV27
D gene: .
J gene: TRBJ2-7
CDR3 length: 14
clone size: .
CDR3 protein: CASRRTDLSYEQYF
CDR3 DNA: TGTGCCAGCAGACGGACAGATTTGAGCTACGAGCAGTACTTC

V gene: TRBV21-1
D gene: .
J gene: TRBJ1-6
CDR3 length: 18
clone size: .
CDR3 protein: CASSKEGKDRFRDSPLHF
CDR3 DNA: TGTGCCAGCAGCAAAGAGGGAAAGGACAGGTTTAGGGATTCACCCCTCCACTTT

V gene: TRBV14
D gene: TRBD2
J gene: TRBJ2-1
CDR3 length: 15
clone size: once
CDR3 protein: CASSLYRTRDNEQFF
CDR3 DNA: TGTGCCAGCAGCCTTTACAGGACTAGGGACAATGAGCAGTTCTTC

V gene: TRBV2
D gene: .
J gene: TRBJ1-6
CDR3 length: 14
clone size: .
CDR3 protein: CASSGDGGLTPLHF
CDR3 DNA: TGTGCCAGCAGTGGGGACGGAGGGTTGACACCCCTCCACTTT

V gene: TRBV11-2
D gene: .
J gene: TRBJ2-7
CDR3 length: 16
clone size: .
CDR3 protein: CASNPARRVRAYEQYF
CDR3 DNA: TGTGCCAGCAACCCAGCGCGTCGGGTTCGGGCCTACGAGCAGTACTTC

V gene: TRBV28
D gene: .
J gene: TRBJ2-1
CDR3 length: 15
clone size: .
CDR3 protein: CASPPNRAFYNEQFF
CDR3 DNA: TGTGCCAGCCCCCCGAACAGGGCCTTCTACAATGAGCAGTTCTTC

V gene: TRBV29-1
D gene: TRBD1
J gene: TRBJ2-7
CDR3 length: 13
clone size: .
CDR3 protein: CSDRGQGAYEQYF
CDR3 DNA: TGCAGCGATCGAGGACAGGGGGCCTACGAGCAGTACTTC

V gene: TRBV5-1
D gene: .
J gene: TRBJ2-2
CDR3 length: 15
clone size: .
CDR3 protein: CASSVTNANTGELFF
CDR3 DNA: TGCGCCAGCAGCGTCACTAACGCGAACACCGGGGAGCTGTTTTTT

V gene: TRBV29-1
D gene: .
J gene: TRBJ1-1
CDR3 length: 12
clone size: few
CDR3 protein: CSVEGQGTEAFF
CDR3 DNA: TGCAGCGTTGAGGGCCAGGGCACTGAAGCTTTCTTT

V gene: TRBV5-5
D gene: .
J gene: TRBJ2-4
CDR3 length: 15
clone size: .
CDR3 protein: CASSASVGAQNIQYF
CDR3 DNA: TGTGCCAGCAGCGCGTCGGTGGGGGCGCAAAACATTCAGTACTTC

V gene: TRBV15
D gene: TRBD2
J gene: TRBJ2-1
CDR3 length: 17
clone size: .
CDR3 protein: CATSRDAGLAAYNEQFF
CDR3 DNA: TGTGCCACCAGCAGAGATGCTGGACTAGCGGCCTACAATGAGCAGTTCTTC

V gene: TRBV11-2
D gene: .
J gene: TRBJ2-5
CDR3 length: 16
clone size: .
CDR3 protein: CASSFGSGAYQETQYF
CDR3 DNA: TGTGCCAGCAGCTTCGGGTCAGGGGCGTACCAAGAGACCCAGTACTTC

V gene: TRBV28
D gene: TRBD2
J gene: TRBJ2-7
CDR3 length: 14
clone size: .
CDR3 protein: CASSLAGGPYEQYF
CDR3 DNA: TGTGCCAGCAGTTTAGCGGGAGGGCCCTACGAGCAGTACTTC

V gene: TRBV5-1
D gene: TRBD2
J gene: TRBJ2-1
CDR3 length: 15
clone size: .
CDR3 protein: CASSSGLAELNEQFF
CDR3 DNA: TGCGCCAGCAGCTCTGGACTAGCTGAACTCAATGAGCAGTTCTTC